The rows below give T cell receptor beta chains drawn from one sample of a study of T-cell reconstitution after alpha-beta-depleted transplantation in children. MiXCR was run by TCRdb on the PCR reads, yielding one entry per CDR3 protein. The table includes around 680,000 distinct CDR3 sequences, over 15% detected once. The sample in question was PBMCs from the stem cell graft donor, obtained from the stem cell graft. These receptors all stem from a human donor who donated a stem cell graft to a child with acute myeloid leukemia. CDR3s include the opening cysteine and the closing phenylalanine or tryptophan. A D gene is named only where the DNA matches it firmly. A row's size may be missing; if present it is once, few, many or a size class.

V: TRBV20-1
J: TRBJ2-1
D: TRBD2
size: many
DNA: TGCAGTGCTAGAGTGGCTAGCGGGGGTAGTGAGCAGTTCTTC
CDR3: CSARVASGGSEQFF

V: TRBV29-1
J: TRBJ2-3
D: -
size: many
DNA: TGCAGCGGCTGGACCGGTGGGAGCACAGATACGCAGTATTTT
CDR3: CSGWTGGSTDTQYF

V: TRBV20-1
J: TRBJ2-7
D: -
size: many
DNA: TGCAGTGCTAGCCGGCGGGATTACAAAACCTCCTACGAGCAGTACTTC
CDR3: CSASRRDYKTSYEQYF

V: TRBV4-3
J: TRBJ2-1
D: -
size: many
DNA: TGCGCCAGCAGTGCAACCCCGAAAGGGGACGCCAATGAGCAGTTCTTC
CDR3: CASSATPKGDANEQFF

V: TRBV7-3
J: TRBJ2-3
D: TRBD2
size: once
DNA: TGTGCCAGCAGCTCCCGGGCTAGCGGGGGGGCTATGGACGATACGCAGTATTTT
CDR3: CASSSRASGGAMDDTQYF

V: TRBV7-8
J: TRBJ2-1
D: TRBD2
size: -
DNA: TGTGCCAGCAGCTTGAGAGCGGGGGGAATCAATGAGCAGTTCTTC
CDR3: CASSLRAGGINEQFF

V: TRBV6-6
J: TRBJ1-4
D: -
size: few
DNA: TGTGCCAGCAGTTATAGACTGGGGGAGGAACTGTTTTTT
CDR3: CASSYRLGEELFF

V: TRBV29-1
J: TRBJ1-1
D: TRBD1
size: many
DNA: TGCAGCTTTGACAGGGCCACTGAAGCTTTCTTT
CDR3: CSFDRATEAFF

V: TRBV20-1
J: TRBJ2-7
D: -
size: many
DNA: TGCAGTGCTAGTGCCCAGGCTACCTACGAGCAGTACTTC
CDR3: CSASAQATYEQYF

V: TRBV20-1
J: TRBJ1-5
D: -
size: many
DNA: TGCAGTGCTAGAGAAGGGGAGGGCAATCAGCCCCAGCATTTT
CDR3: CSAREGEGNQPQHF

V: TRBV12-3/TRBV12-4
J: TRBJ2-6
D: -
size: many
DNA: TGTGCCAGCAGTGGGACTGGGGCCAACGTCCTGACTTTC
CDR3: CASSGTGANVLTF

V: TRBV12-3/TRBV12-4
J: TRBJ2-5
D: -
size: -
DNA: TGTGCCAGCAGTTCATCCCGATCGGGGCCTGAAGAGACCCAGTACTTC
CDR3: CASSSSRSGPEETQYF

V: TRBV24-1
J: TRBJ2-2
D: -
size: -
DNA: TGTGCCACCAGTGTATCCGGATGGGGCCTAACCGGGGAGCTGTTTTTT
CDR3: CATSVSGWGLTGELFF

V: TRBV7-7
J: TRBJ2-7
D: TRBD1
size: many
DNA: TGTGCCAGCAGGTCATCCGGGACAGGCATCGAGCAGTACTTC
CDR3: CASRSSGTGIEQYF

V: TRBV9
J: TRBJ2-2
D: TRBD1
size: many
DNA: TGTGCCAGCAGCAGATCCGGGACAGCAGCAGGCGGGGAGCTGTTTTTT
CDR3: CASSRSGTAAGGELFF

V: TRBV20-1
J: TRBJ1-6
D: TRBD1
size: many
DNA: TGCAGTGCCTCGGGACAGGATAATTCACCCCTCCACTTT
CDR3: CSASGQDNSPLHF

V: TRBV20-1
J: TRBJ2-7
D: -
size: -
DNA: TGCAGTGCTAGAGATCTGTGGACAGAGTCCTACGAGCAGTACTTC
CDR3: CSARDLWTESYEQYF

V: TRBV10-3
J: TRBJ2-3
D: TRBD2
size: many
DNA: TGTGCCATCAGAGGGACCCCGGGACTAGCGGGCACAGATACGCAGTATTTT
CDR3: CAIRGTPGLAGTDTQYF

V: TRBV20-1
J: TRBJ1-4
D: -
size: many
DNA: TGCAGTGCTTGGGGACCTGATGAAAAACTGTTTTTT
CDR3: CSAWGPDEKLFF

V: TRBV7-8
J: TRBJ1-4
D: TRBD1
size: -
DNA: TGTGCCAGCAGCTTACAGGGGGCGGCTAATGAAAAACTGTTTTTT
CDR3: CASSLQGAANEKLFF

V: TRBV10-1
J: TRBJ1-1
D: -
size: -
DNA: TGCGCCAGGAAACCAGGCGGCACTGAAGCTTTCTTT
CDR3: CARKPGGTEAFF

V: TRBV29-1
J: TRBJ2-5
D: -
size: many
DNA: TGCAGCGTTGAAGATTCAGTGCGATTGGGGACCCAGTACTTC
CDR3: CSVEDSVRLGTQYF

V: TRBV4-3
J: TRBJ1-1
D: -
size: -
DNA: TGCGCCAGCAGACGCAACCTCCGGAGGGACACTCAAGCTTTCTTT
CDR3: CASRRNLRRDTQAFF

V: TRBV21-1
J: TRBJ2-3
D: -
size: -
DNA: TGTGCCAGCAGCAAAGATGGGACTCCGCGCGAAGATACGCAGTATTTT
CDR3: CASSKDGTPREDTQYF

V: TRBV29-1
J: TRBJ2-7
D: TRBD1
size: many
DNA: TGCAGCGTTGAAGGGACAGGGCGAAGGGGCGAGCAGTACTTC
CDR3: CSVEGTGRRGEQYF

V: TRBV29-1
J: TRBJ1-5
D: -
size: many
DNA: TGCAGCGTCGGTGTGGAGCCCCAGCATTTT
CDR3: CSVGVEPQHF

V: TRBV29-1
J: TRBJ1-1
D: TRBD1
size: many
DNA: TGCAGCGTCGAAGACAGGGGGCGCGTTTTCAGCCCTGAAGCTTTCTTT
CDR3: CSVEDRGRVFSPEAFF

V: TRBV12-3/TRBV12-4
J: TRBJ2-1
D: TRBD2
size: few
DNA: TGTGCCAGCAGTGGACTAGCGGGGCCCCGTGGCGCCTACAATGAGCAGTTCTTC
CDR3: CASSGLAGPRGAYNEQFF

V: TRBV7-2
J: TRBJ2-2
D: -
size: -
DNA: TGTGCCAGCAGCTTAGTCTTGGAGAACACCGGGGAGCTGTTTTTT
CDR3: CASSLVLENTGELFF

V: TRBV5-1
J: TRBJ2-7
D: -
size: -
DNA: TGCGCCAGCAGTTCACCCCAGGGCTACGAGCAGTACTTC
CDR3: CASSSPQGYEQYF

V: TRBV7-9
J: TRBJ2-1
D: -
size: many
DNA: TGTGCCAGCACCCCCGGGAGTAGCTTCTTCTCCTACAATGAGCAGTTCTTC
CDR3: CASTPGSSFFSYNEQFF

V: TRBV5-1
J: TRBJ2-1
D: -
size: many
DNA: TGCGCCAGCAGCCCCGGACAGCCTCCGAACAATGAGCAGTTCTTC
CDR3: CASSPGQPPNNEQFF

V: TRBV7-2
J: TRBJ2-7
D: -
size: many
DNA: TGTGCCAGCAGCTTCGACCGGCAGCTCTCCTACGAGCAGTACTTC
CDR3: CASSFDRQLSYEQYF

V: TRBV11-2
J: TRBJ2-5
D: TRBD2
size: few
DNA: TGTGCCAGCAGCCGATGGAAGGGGACTAACCAAGAGACCCAGTACTTC
CDR3: CASSRWKGTNQETQYF

V: TRBV29-1
J: TRBJ2-7
D: TRBD2
size: many
DNA: TGCAGCGTTGAGCCAGCGGGGGGCCACGAGCAGTACTTC
CDR3: CSVEPAGGHEQYF

V: TRBV7-2
J: TRBJ1-5
D: -
size: many
DNA: TGTGCCAGCAGTTTTAGTCCGGGGCCCGGAAGCAATCAGCCCCAGCATTTT
CDR3: CASSFSPGPGSNQPQHF

V: TRBV11-2
J: TRBJ2-1
D: TRBD2
size: -
DNA: TGTGCCAGCAGCCCTGGGACTAGTAGGACTGATCAGTTCTTC
CDR3: CASSPGTSRTDQFF

V: TRBV7-2
J: TRBJ1-4
D: -
size: few
DNA: TGTGCCAGCAGCTCCGACAGGCGAGGTGAAAAACTGTTTTTT
CDR3: CASSSDRRGEKLFF

V: TRBV7-2
J: TRBJ1-6
D: -
size: many
DNA: TGTGCCAGCAGCTTGGGATGGCTGAATTCACCCCTCCACTTT
CDR3: CASSLGWLNSPLHF

V: TRBV5-1
J: TRBJ1-1
D: -
size: -
DNA: TGCGCCAGCAGCTTGGCAGGGTGGCCCGGGAACACTGAAGCTTTCTTT
CDR3: CASSLAGWPGNTEAFF

V: TRBV15
J: TRBJ1-1
D: -
size: -
DNA: TGTGCCACCAGCAGAGATGGGGCTCCCCTGAACACTGAAGCTTTCTTT
CDR3: CATSRDGAPLNTEAFF

V: TRBV20-1
J: TRBJ2-4
D: TRBD2
size: many
DNA: TGCAGTGCTAGAGACCCTAGCGGGAGATCAGCCAAAAACATTCAGTACTTC
CDR3: CSARDPSGRSAKNIQYF

V: TRBV9
J: TRBJ2-3
D: TRBD2
size: few
DNA: TGTGCCAGCAGCGTAGAGCGGGGGGGTTCCACAGATACGCAGTATTTT
CDR3: CASSVERGGSTDTQYF

V: TRBV20-1
J: TRBJ2-2
D: TRBD2
size: -
DNA: TGCAGAGCAGGCCCAGCGGGGGGGCACACCGGGGAGCTGTTTTTT
CDR3: CRAGPAGGHTGELFF

V: TRBV20-1
J: TRBJ2-5
D: TRBD1
size: few
DNA: TGCAGTGCTCCACCGGGACAGGGGGAGACCCAGTACTTC
CDR3: CSAPPGQGETQYF

V: TRBV20-1
J: TRBJ2-1
D: TRBD2
size: few
DNA: TGCAGTGCTAGAGGCCCCGGGGTCAGCGGGGGGGCCGTCAATGAGCAGTTCTTC
CDR3: CSARGPGVSGGAVNEQFF